The 22 T cell receptor beta chains listed next were all sequenced from one sample in a study of tissue T cells after allogeneic stem cell transplantation. Using immunoSEQ multiplex PCR, the repertoire was profiled, and TCRdb retains in-frame clones only, with some absent. The data hold over 1,500 clones, with roughly 50% observed a single time. Time point: mouse harvest day 14 after allogeneic transplant. Mouse grafts combined 10^7 T-cell-depleted bone marrow cells with 10^6 splenic CD5+ T cells. Sequencing was carried out using gut tissue. The source is a female BALB/c mouse given C57BL/6 T cells with graft-versus-host disease after an allogeneic hematopoietic cell transplant.

Concerning this clone: Gene names follow the mouse nomenclature. The CDR3 end lies 1 residue beyond the end of the read and is filled in from the germline J gene. V usage is TRBV16 and J usage is TRBJ2-7, with D uncertain. This CDR3 is built from 13 residues. Trimming left V 0 bases short and J 0 bases short, with 3 bases between. Germline loops: CDR1 SGHSA, CDR2 FRNQAP. The chain's CDR3 is CASSLDISYEQYF. Incomplete CDR3 DNA: TGTGCAAGCAGCTTAGACATCTCCTATGAACAGTAC. Complete variable domain (other parts from reference TRBV16 and TRBJ2-7): NAGVIQTPRHKVTGKGQEATLWCEPISGHSAVFWYRQTIVQGLEFLTYFRNQAPIDDSGMPKERFSAQMPNQSHSTLKIQSTQPQDSAVYLCASSLDISYEQYFGPGTRLTVL.

Details on this clone: The listed genes are named as in mouse. The DNA ends 1 residue before the CDR3 does, and the rest of the CDR3 is filled in from the germline J gene. The chain employs TRBV23 and TRBJ2-5; the table gives TRBD1 as D, unverified against the DNA. From germline, CDR1 is KGHTA and CDR2 FQNQQP. The CDR3 totals 15 residues. Incomplete CDR3 DNA: TGCTCCAGCAGTCAACACCGGGACAGACAAGACACCCAGTAC. It is translated as CSSSQHRDRQDTQY. The whole CDR3 is CSSSQHRDRQDTQYF.

Points on this clone: These gene names are mouse names. The read comes to an end 1 residue before the CDR3 does, leaving the germline J gene to fill in the end. The genes are TRBV3 and TRBJ1-4; 9 bases map to TRBD1. V shed 4 bases and J 6 bases; nucleotides not matched to a gene: 6. The CDR3 runs to 15 residues. Germline CDR1 is SNHLY and CDR2 is FYNGKV (reference sequence). CDR3 DNA, as far as it was read: TGTGCCAGCAGCTCCCGGGACAGGGTCCACGAAAGATTATTT. Its protein is CASSSRDRVHERLF. The CDR3 reads in full as CASSSRDRVHERLFF.

A remark on this clone: Germline and genes here are mouse. The read stops 1 residue short of the end of the CDR3; the missing end is completed from the germline J gene. This chain links TRBV26 with TRBJ2-1, with 9 bases matching TRBD1. The CDR3 contains 13 residues. Germline assignment: CDR1 KGHPV and CDR2 FQNQEV (reference sequence). J was trimmed by 7 bases and V by 6 bases; bases with no gene match: 4. Incomplete CDR3 DNA: TGTGCCAGCAGCCGGGACAGGGAGGCTGAGCAGTTC. It translates to CASSRDREAEQF. The whole CDR3 reads CASSRDREAEQFF.

As regards this clone: The genes and germline here are from mouse. The read ends 1 residue early relative to the CDR3; the germline J gene fills the gap. V usage is TRBV23 and J usage is TRBJ1-5; the D call in the table, TRBD1, was not verified against the DNA. CDR3 length equals 13 residues. The germline V gene encodes CDR1 KGHTA and CDR2 FQNQQP. CDR3 amino acids: CSSSHRANQAPLF. The sequenced part of the CDR3 DNA is TGCTCCAGCAGTCACAGGGCCAACCAGGCTCCGCTT.

Points on this clone: Gene labels here are mouse ones. With the read ending 1 residue before the CDR3 end, the germline J gene is used to fill in that end. The chain employs TRBV4 and TRBJ2-7, with 7 bases aligning to TRBD2. Per germline, CDR1 LGHDT and CDR2 YNNKQL (reference sequence). This CDR3 is 13 amino acids long. With 5 bases clipped from V and 0 bases from J, the junction kept 1 base outside the gene matches. CDR3 DNA, as far as it was read: TGTGCCAGCAGCCGACTGGGCTCCTATGAACAGTAC. Translating it yields CASSRLGSYEQY. The whole CDR3 is CASSRLGSYEQYF.

This clone was counted only a few times. Gene names and germline refer to mouse. With the read ending 1 residue before the CDR3 end, the germline J gene is used to fill in that end. The chain couples TRBV26 to TRBJ1-2, with 8 bases lining up with TRBD1. The CDR3 has 14 residues. Germline CDR1 KGHPV, CDR2 FQNQEV (reference sequence). The V gene end was trimmed by 5 bases and the J gene end by 5 bases; junction bases not matched to a gene: 7. CDR3 bases read: TGTGCCAGCAGTTATACAGGGGGGGGGTCCGACTACACC. This sequence encodes CASSYTGGGSDYT. The CDR3, in full, reads CASSYTGGGSDYTF. Variable domain in full (rest from reference TRBV26 and TRBJ1-2): NSKVIQTPRYLVKGQGQKAKMRCIPEKGHPVVFWYQQNKNNEFKFLINFQNQEVLQQIDMTEKRFSAECPSNSPCSLEIQSSEAGDSALYLCASSYTGGGSDYTFGSGTRLLVI.

This clone was counted between two and nine times. Each gene name is a mouse one. The observed sequence ends 1 residue before the CDR3 terminus, with the missing tail filled in from the germline J gene. The rearrangement joins TRBV4 to TRBJ2-1, with 9 nucleotides matching TRBD2. There are 12 residues in the CDR3. CDR1 is LGHDT, CDR2 YNNKQL, per germline (reference sequence). The trim removed 11 bases at V and 3 bases at J, leaving 2 bases unmatched. CDR3: CADWGLYAEQFF. CDR3 DNA, as far as it was read: TGTGCCGACTGGGGGCTCTATGCTGAGCAGTTC.

For this clone: The gene names given are mouse names. The CDR3 end lies 1 residue beyond the end of the read and is filled in from the germline J gene. This chain links TRBV5 with TRBJ1-2; D is unresolved. The CDR3 contains 13 residues. Germline V gene lookup returns CDR1 LGHNA and CDR2 YNLKQL (reference sequence). V was shortened by 0 bases and J by 3 bases, with 5 bases between the two germline ends. CDR3 loop: CASSQDRDSDYTF. The CDR3 DNA, read in part, is TGTGCCAGCAGCCAAGATAGAGACTCCGACTACACC.

As concerns this clone: Gene names refer to mouse genes. The DNA ends 1 residue before the CDR3 does, and the rest of the CDR3 is filled in from the germline J gene. V usage is TRBV20 and J usage is TRBJ2-3; 8 bases line up with TRBD2. This CDR3 has 15 amino acids. The germline V gene has CDR1 GFQATS and CDR2 STVNSAI. V was pared by 0 bases and J by 0 bases, with 2 bases of the junction left unmatched. CDR3 sequence: CGARDWGASAETLYF. The DNA read from the CDR3 is TGTGGTGCTAGGGACTGGGGGGCGAGTGCAGAAACGCTGTAT.

A note on this clone: Gene and germline names: mouse. The read comes to an end 1 residue before the CDR3 does, leaving the germline J gene to fill in the end. The V and J genes are TRBV31 and TRBJ2-4; D gene ambiguous. Germline V lookup: CDR1 GKSSPN, CDR2 SITVG. The CDR3 runs to 8 residues. The germline V and J ends were trimmed by 0 bases and 11 bases, with 0 bases remaining between them. Incomplete CDR3 DNA: TGTGCCTGGAGTCTCTTGTAC. Protein product: CAWSLLY. The whole CDR3 region reads CAWSLLYF.

This clone is large. The genes are named according to mouse. The read gets to within 1 residue of the CDR3 end, and the germline J gene fills in the rest. The chain uses TRBV3 and TRBJ2-2; TRBD1 matches at 8 bases. V was pared by 3 bases and J by 3 bases, with 3 bases of the junction left unmatched. Germline CDR1 is SNHLY and CDR2 is FYNGKV (reference sequence). This CDR3 has 15 residues. CDR3: CASSFTGGDTGQLYF. The CDR3 bases that were read are TGTGCCAGCAGCTTCACAGGGGGAGACACCGGGCAGCTCTAC.

This clone showed up just a few times. Here the gene names and germline are mouse. CDR3 loop: CASSLAGNTLYF. Incomplete CDR3 DNA: TGTGCAAGCAGCTTAGCTGGAAATACGCTCTAT. The V gene is TRBV16, the J gene TRBJ1-3; D gene unclear. Read coverage stops 1 residue before the CDR3 terminus; the germline J gene supplies the remainder. The CDR3 extends over 12 amino acids. V was trimmed by 1 base and J by 2 bases, leaving 0 bases between them. Germline-derived CDR1 and CDR2 are SGHSA and FRNQAP.

This clone came up a few times. Genes and germline come from the mouse. The read stops 1 residue short of the end of the CDR3; the missing end is completed from the germline J gene. The chain combines TRBV4 with TRBJ2-4; 7 bases agree with TRBD2. The V segment lost 4 bases and the J segment 0 bases; nucleotides outside the gene matches: 1. The length of the CDR3 is 14 residues. Germline assignment: CDR1 LGHDT and CDR2 YNNKQL (reference sequence). The CDR3 loop reads CASSWGGSQNTLYF. CDR3 DNA, as far as it was read: TGTGCCAGCAGCTGGGGGGGTAGTCAAAACACCTTGTAC. The full variable domain, completed using reference TRBV4 and TRBJ2-4, is ETAVFQTPNYHVTQVGNEVSFNCKQTLGHDTMYWYKQDSKKLLKIMFSYNNKQLIVNETVPRRFSPQSSDKAHLNLRIKSVEPEDSAVYLCASSWGGSQNTLYFGAGTRLSVL.

This clone was counted once. The germline and genes are mouse ones. Coverage ceases 1 residue before the CDR3 finishes, and the germline J gene fills in the end. The V gene is TRBV3, the J gene TRBJ1-1; D not resolved. The CDR3 totals 14 residues. Germline lookup yields CDR1 SNHLY and CDR2 FYNGKV (reference sequence). Deletions cut 1 base from V and 0 bases from J, with 6 bases between. CDR3 sequence: CASSLGQANTEVFF. The CDR3 DNA, read in part, is TGTGCCAGCAGCTTAGGCCAGGCAAACACAGAAGTCTTC.

This clone was found a few times. Genes and germline are mouse. The read comes to an end 1 residue before the CDR3 does, leaving the germline J gene to fill in the end. V usage is TRBV23 and J usage is TRBJ1-3; the table's D call, TRBD1, has no DNA check behind it. The CDR3 is 14 amino acids. CDR1 is KGHTA, CDR2 FQNQQP, per germline. The sequenced CDR3 bases are TGCTCCAGCAGTCCCGACAGGGTTGGAAATACGCTCTAT. As protein: CSSSPDRVGNTLY. Given in full, the CDR3 is CSSSPDRVGNTLYF.

As concerns this clone: The germline and genes are mouse ones. Sequencing ends 1 residue short of the CDR3 end; the germline J gene provides the rest. The chain joins TRBV3 to TRBJ2-1; D gene ambiguous. V was pared by 1 base and J by 0 bases, with 4 bases between. Germline V gene data show CDR1 as SNHLY and CDR2 as FYNGKV (reference sequence). The CDR3 contains 14 residues. CDR3 bases read: TGTGCCAGCAGCTTAGGGGGTAACTATGCTGAGCAGTTC. The encoded protein is CASSLGGNYAEQF. The complete CDR3 protein is CASSLGGNYAEQFF.

Comment on this clone: Gene names and germline match the mouse. The CDR3 extends 1 residue past the end of the read, so its final part is completed from the germline J gene. This rearrangement joins TRBV3 to TRBJ2-1, with D possibly matching TRBD2 (6 bases). The germline V gene has CDR1 SNHLY and CDR2 FYNGKV (reference sequence). V lost 3 bases and J 4 bases, leaving 7 bases between the germline ends. The CDR3 length is 13 residues. The CDR3 bases that were read are TGTGCCAGCAGCTTGGGGGGTTATGCTGAGCAGTTC. As protein: CASSLGGYAEQF. The entire CDR3 is CASSLGGYAEQFF.

On this clone: Mouse germline and gene names are used. The CDR3 is cut off 1 residue early in the read; its end comes from the germline J gene. The rearrangement uses TRBV5 and TRBJ1-4, with D tentatively TRBD1 (5 bases). The CDR3 runs 14 residues. V was clipped by 2 bases and J by 3 bases, with 7 bases between them. Germline V CDR1 and CDR2: LGHNA, YNLKQL (reference sequence). CDR3 DNA, as far as it was read: TGTGCCAGCAGCCAACAGGGAACCAACGAAAGATTATTT. Amino acid sequence: CASSQQGTNERLF. The whole CDR3 is CASSQQGTNERLFF.

The sample holds one count of this clone. The germline and genes are mouse ones. The read gets to within 1 residue of the CDR3 end, and the germline J gene fills in the rest. The genes are TRBV12-2 and TRBJ2-5, with 8 nucleotides matching TRBD1. The CDR3 spans 13 residues. V lost 3 bases, J lost 3 bases, and 1 base stayed unmatched. From germline, CDR1 is SGHLS and CDR2 HYDKME. The CDR3 is CASSYRGQDTQYF. Partial CDR3 DNA: TGTGCCAGCTCTTACAGGGGGCAAGACACCCAGTAC.

On this clone itself: Gene and germline names: mouse. The missing CDR3 end, 1 residue past where the read stops, is filled in from the germline J gene. The genes are TRBV14 and TRBJ2-7, with 10 bases matching TRBD2. This CDR3 is 15 amino acids long. V dropped 0 bases and J dropped 4; count of bases not matched to a gene: 4. CDR1 and CDR2 from the germline V gene are SGHDT and FRDEAV. CDR3 DNA (partial): TGTGCCAGCAGTTTCTACGGGACTGGGGAGTATGAACAGTAC. It is translated as CASSFYGTGEYEQY. The complete CDR3 reads CASSFYGTGEYEQYF.

Notes on this clone: Gene names are the mouse ones. The read ends 1 residue before the CDR3 terminus; that terminus is restored from the germline J gene. This chain links TRBV24 with TRBJ2-2; D might be TRBD1 (6 bases). The CDR3 runs to 15 residues. Germline CDR1 KGHTA, CDR2 FRNEEI. Trimming took off 4 bases at V and 4 bases at J, with 13 bases between the two ends. The CDR3 bases that were read are TGTGCCAGCAGTCCTACAGGGAGTGGCACCGGGCAGCTCTAC. Translation: CASSPTGSGTGQLY. The complete CDR3 protein is CASSPTGSGTGQLYF.